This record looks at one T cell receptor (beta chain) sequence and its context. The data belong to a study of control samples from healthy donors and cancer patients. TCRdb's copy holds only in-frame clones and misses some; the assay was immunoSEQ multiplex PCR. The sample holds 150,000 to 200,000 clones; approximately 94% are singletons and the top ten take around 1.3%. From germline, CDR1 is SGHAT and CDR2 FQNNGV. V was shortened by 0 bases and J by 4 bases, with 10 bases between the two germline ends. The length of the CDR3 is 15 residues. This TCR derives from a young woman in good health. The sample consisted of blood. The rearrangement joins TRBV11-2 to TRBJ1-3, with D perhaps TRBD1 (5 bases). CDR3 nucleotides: TGTGCCAGCAGCTTAGACAGGGCGGGCGGAAACACCATATATTTT. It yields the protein CASSLDRAGGNTIYF.